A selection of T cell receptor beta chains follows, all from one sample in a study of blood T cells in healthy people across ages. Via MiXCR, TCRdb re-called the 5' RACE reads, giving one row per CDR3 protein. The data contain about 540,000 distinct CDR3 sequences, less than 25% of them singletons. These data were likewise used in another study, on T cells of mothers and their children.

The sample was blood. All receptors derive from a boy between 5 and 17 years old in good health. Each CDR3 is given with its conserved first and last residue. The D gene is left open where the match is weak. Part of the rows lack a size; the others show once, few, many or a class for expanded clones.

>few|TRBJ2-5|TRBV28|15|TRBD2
CASSLASGGQETQYF
TGTGCCAGCAGTTTAGCCAGCGGGGGACAAGAGACCCAGTACTTC
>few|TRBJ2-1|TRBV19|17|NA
CASRTENSVNSYNEQFF
TGTGCCAGTAGAACCGAGAATAGCGTTAACTCCTACAATGAGCAGTTCTTC
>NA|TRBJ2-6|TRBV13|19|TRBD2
CAGSLLFGGDYSGANVLTF
TGTGCCGGCAGCCTACTCTTCGGGGGGGACTACTCTGGGGCCAACGTCCTGACTTTC
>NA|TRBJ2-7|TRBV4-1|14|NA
CASSLVTGPYEQYF
TGCGCCAGCAGCCTTGTGACAGGTCCCTACGAGCAGTACTTC
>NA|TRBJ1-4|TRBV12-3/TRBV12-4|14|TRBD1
CASSNRGSEEKLFF
TGTGCCAGCAGCAACAGGGGATCGGAGGAAAAACTGTTTTTT
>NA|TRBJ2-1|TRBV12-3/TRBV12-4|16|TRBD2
CASIPLPTSGSHEQFF
TGTGCCAGCATCCCCCTACCGACTAGCGGGAGCCATGAGCAGTTCTTC
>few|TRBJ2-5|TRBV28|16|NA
CASSLSPPKGQETQYF
TGTGCCAGCAGTTTATCCCCTCCCAAGGGGCAAGAGACCCAGTACTTC
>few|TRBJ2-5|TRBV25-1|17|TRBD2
CASSEYIAGEIQETQYF
TGTGCCAGCAGTGAATATATAGCGGGCGAGATCCAAGAGACCCAGTACTTC
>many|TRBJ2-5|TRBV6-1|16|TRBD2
CASSPSTSGRRETQYF
TGTGCCAGCAGCCCTTCGACTAGCGGGAGGCGAGAGACCCAGTACTTC
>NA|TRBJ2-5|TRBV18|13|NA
CASSAAGKETQYF
TGTGCCAGCTCAGCGGCCGGGAAAGAGACCCAGTACTTC
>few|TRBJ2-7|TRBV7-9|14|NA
CASSLATDSYEQYF
TGTGCCAGCAGCTTAGCCACTGACTCCTACGAGCAGTACTTC
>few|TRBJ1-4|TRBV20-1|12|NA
CSANGGDEKLFF
TGCAGTGCTAACGGGGGCGATGAAAAACTGTTTTTT
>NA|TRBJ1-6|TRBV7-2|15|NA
CASSSTGISAENLHF
TGTGCCAGCAGCTCTACCGGGATATCCGCGGAAAACCTCCACTTT
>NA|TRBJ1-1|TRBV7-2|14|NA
CASSLTAGETEAFF
TGTGCCAGCAGCTTAACAGCAGGAGAGACTGAAGCTTTCTTT
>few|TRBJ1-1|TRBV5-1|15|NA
CASSKNREMNTEAFF
TGCGCCAGCAGCAAGAACAGGGAAATGAACACTGAAGCTTTCTTT
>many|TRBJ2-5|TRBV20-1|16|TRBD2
CSARSHSGGARETQYF
TGCAGTGCTAGATCCCATAGCGGGGGGGCCCGGGAGACCCAGTACTTC
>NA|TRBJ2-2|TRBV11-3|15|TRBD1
CASSQGQPNTGELFF
TGTGCCAGCAGCCAGGGACAGCCTAACACCGGGGAGCTGTTTTTT
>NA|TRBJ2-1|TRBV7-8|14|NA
CASSLPARRSEKYF
TGTGCCAGCAGCTTACCGGCGAGACGGAGTGAGAAGTACTTC
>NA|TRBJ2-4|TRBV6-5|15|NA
CASSYSINSKNIQYF
TGTGCCAGCAGTTACTCGATAAATTCCAAAAACATTCAGTACTTC
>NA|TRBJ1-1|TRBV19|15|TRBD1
CASSGGVSMNTEAFF
TGTGCCAGTTCAGGGGGGGTATCCATGAACACTGAAGCTTTCTTT
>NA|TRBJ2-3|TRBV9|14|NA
CASQERGITDTQYF
TGTGCCAGCCAAGAGAGGGGAATCACAGATACGCAGTATTTT
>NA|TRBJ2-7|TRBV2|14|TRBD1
CASSETGDVSEQYF
TGTGCCAGCAGTGAGACAGGGGATGTCTCCGAGCAGTACTTC
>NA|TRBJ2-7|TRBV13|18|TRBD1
CASSLKGGLTGVPYEQYF
TGTGCCAGCAGCTTAAAGGGGGGTCTGACAGGGGTCCCCTACGAGCAGTACTTC
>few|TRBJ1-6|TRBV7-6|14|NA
CASSSGQKNSPLHF
TGTGCCAGCAGCTCCGGACAGAAGAATTCACCCCTCCACTTT